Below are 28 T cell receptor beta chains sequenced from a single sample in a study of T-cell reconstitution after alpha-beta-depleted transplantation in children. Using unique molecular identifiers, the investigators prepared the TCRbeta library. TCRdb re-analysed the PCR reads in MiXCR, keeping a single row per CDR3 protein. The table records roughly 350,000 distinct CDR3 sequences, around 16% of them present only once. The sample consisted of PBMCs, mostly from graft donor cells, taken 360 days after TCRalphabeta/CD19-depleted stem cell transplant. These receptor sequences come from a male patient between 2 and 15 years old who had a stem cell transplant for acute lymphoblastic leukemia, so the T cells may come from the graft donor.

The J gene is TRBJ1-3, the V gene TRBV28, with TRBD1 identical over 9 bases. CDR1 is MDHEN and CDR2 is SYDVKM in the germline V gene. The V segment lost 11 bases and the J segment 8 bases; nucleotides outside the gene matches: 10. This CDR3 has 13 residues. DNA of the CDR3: TGTGCCTGCCACAGGGGGCTGGATGACACCATATATTTT. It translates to CACHRGLDDTIYF.

In DNA, the CDR3 is TGTGCCAGCAGTTACTTCATGGGGGAGAATGAGCAGTTCTTC. Its protein product is CASSYFMGENEQFF. The V and J genes are TRBV6-5 and TRBJ2-1, with D tentatively TRBD1 or TRBD2 (5 bases each). The CDR3 totals 14 residues. V was cut by 1 base and J by 7 bases, with 11 bases left in between. Germline V lookup: CDR1 MNHEY, CDR2 SVGAGI.

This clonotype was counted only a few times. CDR3: CAISEGISNDEQFF. The CDR3 DNA follows: TGTGCCATCAGTGAAGGTATTAGCAATGATGAGCAGTTCTTC. The J gene is TRBJ2-1, the V gene TRBV10-3; D not resolved. Germline V gives CDR1 ENHRY, CDR2 SYGVKD. Trimming left V 3 bases short and J 8 bases short, with 14 bases between. The CDR3 is 14 amino acids.

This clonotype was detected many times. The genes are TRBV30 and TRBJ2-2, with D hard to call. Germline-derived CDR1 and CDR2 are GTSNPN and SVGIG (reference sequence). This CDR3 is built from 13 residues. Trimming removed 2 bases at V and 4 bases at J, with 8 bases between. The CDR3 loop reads CAWSLRATGELFF. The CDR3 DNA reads TGTGCCTGGAGTCTTCGTGCCACCGGGGAGCTGTTTTTT.

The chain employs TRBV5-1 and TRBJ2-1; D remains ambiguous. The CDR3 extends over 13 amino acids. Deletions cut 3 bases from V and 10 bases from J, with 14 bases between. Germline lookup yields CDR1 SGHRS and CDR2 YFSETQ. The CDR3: CASSSLPLTEQFF. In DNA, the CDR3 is TGCGCCAGCAGCTCCCTCCCTTTGACGGAGCAGTTCTTC.

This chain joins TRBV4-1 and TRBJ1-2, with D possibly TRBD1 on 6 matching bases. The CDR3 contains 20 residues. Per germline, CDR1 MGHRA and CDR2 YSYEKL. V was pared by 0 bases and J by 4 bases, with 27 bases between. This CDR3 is CASSQDWTWGWGKTGYGYTF. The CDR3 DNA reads TGCGCCAGCAGCCAAGATTGGACATGGGGATGGGGCAAGACAGGCTATGGCTACACCTTC.

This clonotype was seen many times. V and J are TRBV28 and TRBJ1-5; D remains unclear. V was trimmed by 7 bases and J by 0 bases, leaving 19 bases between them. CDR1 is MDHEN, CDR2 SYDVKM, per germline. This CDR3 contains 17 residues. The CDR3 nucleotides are TGTGCCAGCAACCGTGGACTAGCCTCCTATAGCAATCAGCCCCAGCATTTT. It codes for CASNRGLASYSNQPQHF.

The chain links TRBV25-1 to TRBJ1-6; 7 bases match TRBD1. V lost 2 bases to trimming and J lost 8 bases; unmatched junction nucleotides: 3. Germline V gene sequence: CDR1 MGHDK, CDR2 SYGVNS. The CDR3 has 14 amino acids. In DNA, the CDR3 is TGTGCCAGCAGTGAAACAGGGGCTGATTCACCCCTCCACTTT. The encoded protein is CASSETGADSPLHF.

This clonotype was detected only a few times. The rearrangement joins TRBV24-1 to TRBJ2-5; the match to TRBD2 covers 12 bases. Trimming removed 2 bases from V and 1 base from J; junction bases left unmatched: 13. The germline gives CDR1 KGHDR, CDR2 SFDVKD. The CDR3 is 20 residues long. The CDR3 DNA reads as TGTGCCACCAGTGATTACGGGACTAGCGGGCCCTCCCGCCGCCAAGAGACCCAGTACTTC. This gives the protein CATSDYGTSGPSRRQETQYF.

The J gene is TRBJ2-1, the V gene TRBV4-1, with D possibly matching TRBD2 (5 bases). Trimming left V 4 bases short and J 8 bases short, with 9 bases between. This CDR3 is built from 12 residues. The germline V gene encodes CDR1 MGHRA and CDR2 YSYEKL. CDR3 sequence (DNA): TGCGCCAGCAGCCCCACTAGGGATGAGCAGTTCTTC. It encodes CASSPTRDEQFF.

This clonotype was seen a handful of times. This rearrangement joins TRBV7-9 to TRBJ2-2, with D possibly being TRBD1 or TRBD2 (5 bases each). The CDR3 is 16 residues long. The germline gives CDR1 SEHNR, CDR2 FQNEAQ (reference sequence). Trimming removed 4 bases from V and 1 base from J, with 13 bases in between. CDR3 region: CASSYSGTQNTGELFF. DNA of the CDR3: TGTGCCAGCAGCTACTCCGGGACCCAGAACACCGGGGAGCTGTTTTTT.

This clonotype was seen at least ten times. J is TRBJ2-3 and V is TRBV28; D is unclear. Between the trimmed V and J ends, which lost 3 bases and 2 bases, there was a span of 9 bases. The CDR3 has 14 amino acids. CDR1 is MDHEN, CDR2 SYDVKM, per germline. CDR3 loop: CASSFSAFTDTQYF. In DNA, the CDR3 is TGTGCCAGCAGTTTTTCGGCTTTCACAGATACGCAGTATTTT. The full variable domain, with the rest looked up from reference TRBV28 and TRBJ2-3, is DVKVTQSSRYLVKRTGEKVFLECVQDMDHENMFWYRQDPGLGLRLIYFSYDVKMKEKGDIPEGYSVSREKKERFSLILESASTNQTSMYLCASSFSAFTDTQYFGPGTRLTVL.

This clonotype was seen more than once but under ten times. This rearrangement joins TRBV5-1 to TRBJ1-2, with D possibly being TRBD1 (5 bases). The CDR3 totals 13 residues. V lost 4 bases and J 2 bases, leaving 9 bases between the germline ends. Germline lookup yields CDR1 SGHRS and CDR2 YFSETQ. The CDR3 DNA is TGCGCCAGCAGCGAACAGGAAAACTATGGCTACACCTTC. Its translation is CASSEQENYGYTF.

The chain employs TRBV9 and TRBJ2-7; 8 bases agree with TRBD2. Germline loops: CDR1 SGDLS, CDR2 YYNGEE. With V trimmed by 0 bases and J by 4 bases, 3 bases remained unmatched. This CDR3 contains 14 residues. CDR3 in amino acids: CASSVGAGVYEQYF. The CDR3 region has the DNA TGTGCCAGCAGCGTAGGAGCGGGGGTATACGAGCAGTACTTC.

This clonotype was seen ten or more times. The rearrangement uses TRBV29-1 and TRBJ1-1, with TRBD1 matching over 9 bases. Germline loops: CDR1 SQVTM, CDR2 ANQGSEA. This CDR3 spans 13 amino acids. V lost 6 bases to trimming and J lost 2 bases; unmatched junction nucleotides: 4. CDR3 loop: CSVMDRGNTEAFF. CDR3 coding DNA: TGCAGCGTGATGGACAGGGGCAACACTGAAGCTTTCTTT.

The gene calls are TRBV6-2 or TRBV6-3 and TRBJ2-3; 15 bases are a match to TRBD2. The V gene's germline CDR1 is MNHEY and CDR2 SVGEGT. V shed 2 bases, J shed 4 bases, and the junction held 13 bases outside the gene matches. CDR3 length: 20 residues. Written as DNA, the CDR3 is TGTGCCAGCAGTTACCCCGGACTAGCGGGAGGGCCGGATCATTCAGATACGCAGTATTTT. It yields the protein CASSYPGLAGGPDHSDTQYF.

CDR3 protein: CASSQEHGNTIYF. Written as DNA, the CDR3 is TGTGCCAGCAGCCAGGAACATGGAAACACCATATATTTT. The chain links TRBV4-2 to TRBJ1-3; no clear D. Trimming took 3 bases from V and 3 from J, leaving 6 bases between them. The CDR3 totals 13 residues. Germline V lookup: CDR1 LGHNA, CDR2 YNFKEQ.

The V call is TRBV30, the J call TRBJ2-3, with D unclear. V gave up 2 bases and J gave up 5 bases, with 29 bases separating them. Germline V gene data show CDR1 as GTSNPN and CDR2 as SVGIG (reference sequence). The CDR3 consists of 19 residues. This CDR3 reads CAWSLILSSLALDRDTQYF. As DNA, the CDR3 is TGTGCCTGGAGTCTCATTCTTAGCTCCCTTGCCCTTGATAGAGATACGCAGTATTTT.

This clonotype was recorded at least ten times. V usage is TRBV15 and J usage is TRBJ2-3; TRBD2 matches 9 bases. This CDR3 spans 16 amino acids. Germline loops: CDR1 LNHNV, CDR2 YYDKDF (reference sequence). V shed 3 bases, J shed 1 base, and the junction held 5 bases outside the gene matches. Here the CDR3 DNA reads TGTGCCACCAGCAGTCGGACTAGCGTACGCACAGATACGCAGTATTTT. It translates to CATSSRTSVRTDTQYF. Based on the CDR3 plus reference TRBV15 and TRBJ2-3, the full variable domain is DAMVIQNPRYQVTQFGKPVTLSCSQTLNHNVMYWYQQKSSQAPKLLFHYYDKDFNNEADTPDNFQSRRPNTSFCFLDIRSPGLGDTAMYLCATSSRTSVRTDTQYFGPGTRLTVL.

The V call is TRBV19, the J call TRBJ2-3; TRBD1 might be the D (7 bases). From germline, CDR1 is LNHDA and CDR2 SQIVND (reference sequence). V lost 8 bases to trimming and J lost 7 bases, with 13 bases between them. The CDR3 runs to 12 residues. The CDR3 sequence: CASQEGANTQYF. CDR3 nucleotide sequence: TGTGCCAGTCAGGAGGGGGCGAATACGCAGTATTTT.

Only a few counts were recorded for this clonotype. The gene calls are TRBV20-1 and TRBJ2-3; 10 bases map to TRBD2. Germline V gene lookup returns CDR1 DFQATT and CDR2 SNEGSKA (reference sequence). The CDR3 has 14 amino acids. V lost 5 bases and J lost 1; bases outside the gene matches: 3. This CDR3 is CSASGTSGTDTQYF. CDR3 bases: TGCAGTGCTTCCGGGACTAGCGGCACAGATACGCAGTATTTT.

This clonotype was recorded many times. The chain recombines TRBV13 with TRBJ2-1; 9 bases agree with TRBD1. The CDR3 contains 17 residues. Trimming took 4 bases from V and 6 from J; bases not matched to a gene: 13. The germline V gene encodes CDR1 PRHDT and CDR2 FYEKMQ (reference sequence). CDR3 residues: CASSSLNYRGRGNEQFF. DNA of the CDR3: TGTGCCAGCAGCTCCCTTAACTACAGGGGGCGCGGCAATGAGCAGTTCTTC.

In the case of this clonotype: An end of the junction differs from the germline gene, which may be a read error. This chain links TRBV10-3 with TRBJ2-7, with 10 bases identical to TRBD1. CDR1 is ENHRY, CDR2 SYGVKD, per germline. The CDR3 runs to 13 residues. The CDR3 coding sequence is TGTGGCATCAGCCGGGACAGGGGATACGAGCAGTACTTC. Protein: CGISRDRGYEQYF.

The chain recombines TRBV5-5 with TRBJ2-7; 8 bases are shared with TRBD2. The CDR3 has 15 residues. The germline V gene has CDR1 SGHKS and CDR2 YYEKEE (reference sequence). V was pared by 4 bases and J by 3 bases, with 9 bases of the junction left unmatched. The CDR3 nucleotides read TGTGCCAGCAGCCATAGAGCGGGAGCTGGCTACGAGCAGTACTTC. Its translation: CASSHRAGAGYEQYF.

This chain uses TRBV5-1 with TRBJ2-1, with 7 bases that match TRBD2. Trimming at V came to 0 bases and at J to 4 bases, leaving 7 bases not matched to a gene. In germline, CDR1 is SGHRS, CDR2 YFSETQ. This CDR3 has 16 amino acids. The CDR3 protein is CASSLGWLAEYNEQFF. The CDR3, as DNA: TGCGCCAGCAGCTTGGGGTGGCTAGCGGAATACAATGAGCAGTTCTTC.

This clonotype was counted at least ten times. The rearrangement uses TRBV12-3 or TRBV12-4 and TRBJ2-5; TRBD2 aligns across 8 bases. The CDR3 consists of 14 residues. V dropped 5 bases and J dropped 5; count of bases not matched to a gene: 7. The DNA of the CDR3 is TGTGCCAGCAGTCTTAGCGGGGCCGGGGAGACCCAGTACTTC. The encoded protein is CASSLSGAGETQYF.

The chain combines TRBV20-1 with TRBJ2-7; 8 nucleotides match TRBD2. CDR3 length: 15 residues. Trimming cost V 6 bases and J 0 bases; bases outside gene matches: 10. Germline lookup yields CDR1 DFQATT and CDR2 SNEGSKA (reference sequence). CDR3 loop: CSASTGTRSSYEQYF. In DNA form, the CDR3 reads TGCAGTGCCTCAACCGGGACTAGGAGCTCCTACGAGCAGTACTTC.

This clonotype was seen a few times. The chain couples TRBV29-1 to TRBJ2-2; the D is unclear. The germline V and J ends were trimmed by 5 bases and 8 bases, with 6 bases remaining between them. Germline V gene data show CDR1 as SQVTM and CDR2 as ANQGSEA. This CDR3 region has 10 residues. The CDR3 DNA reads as TGCAGCGTTTTGTGGGGGGAGCTGTTTTTT. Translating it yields CSVLWGELFF.